Each of the 7 T cell receptor beta chains below was sequenced from the same sample in a study of blood T cell repertoires in COVID-19. The assay was immunoSEQ multiplex PCR, and TCRdb's table has in-frame clones only and misses some. Of over 150,000 clones in the sample, roughly 84% were seen once. The sequenced sample consisted of peripheral blood. The receptors stem from a woman over 75 with active or convalescent COVID-19.

The gene calls are TRBV2 and TRBJ1-5; tentatively, D is TRBD1 (5 bases). There are 12 residues in the CDR3. Germline CDR1 and CDR2: SNHLY and FYNNEI. The V end lost 8 bases, the J end lost 1 base, and 6 bases lay between the germline ends. The CDR3 DNA follows: TGTGCCAGCGGGGGGAGCAATCAGCCCCAGCATTTT. Protein product: CASGGSNQPQHF.

The chain uses TRBV5-4 and TRBJ2-7; a possible D gene is TRBD1 (5 bases). CDR1 is SGHNT and CDR2 is YYREEE in the germline V gene (reference sequence). The germline V and J ends were trimmed by 0 bases and 3 bases, with 13 bases remaining between them. CDR3 length: 15 residues. The CDR3, as DNA: TGTGCCAGCAGCTTGGTAGGGGTATCAGGCTACGAGCAGTACTTC. Protein product: CASSLVGVSGYEQYF.

This clone was counted only a few times. The chain joins TRBV9 to TRBJ2-3; 11 nucleotides align to TRBD2. The CDR3 sequence is 15 residues long. Germline-derived CDR1 and CDR2 are SGDLS and YYNGEE. V lost 2 bases and J lost 4; bases outside the gene matches: 3. The CDR3 spells CASSVLAGGADTQYF. The CDR3 DNA is TGTGCCAGCAGCGTCCTAGCGGGAGGCGCAGATACGCAGTATTTT. The variable domain in full, completed from reference TRBV9 and TRBJ2-3, reads DSGVTQTPKHLITATGQRVTLRCSPRSGDLSVYWYQQSLDQGLQFLIQYYNGEERAKGNILERFSAQQFPDLHSELNLSSLELGDSALYFCASSVLAGGADTQYFGPGTRLTVL.

V is TRBV9 and J is TRBJ2-5; 11 nucleotides align to TRBD1. V lost 4 bases to trimming and J lost 5 bases; unmatched junction nucleotides: 1. The CDR3 length is 13 residues. In germline, CDR1 is SGDLS, CDR2 YYNGEE. CDR3 residues: CASSRDRGETQYF. CDR3 DNA sequence: TGTGCCAGCAGCCGGGACAGGGGGGAGACCCAGTACTTC. Filled out from reference TRBV9 and TRBJ2-5, the complete variable domain reads DSGVTQTPKHLITATGQRVTLRCSPRSGDLSVYWYQQSLDQGLQFLIQYYNGEERAKGNILERFSAQQFPDLHSELNLSSLELGDSALYFCASSRDRGETQYFGPGTRLLVL.

This clone was detected once. V is TRBV5-1 and J is TRBJ2-5, with TRBD1 identical over 9 bases. CDR1 SGHRS and CDR2 YFSETQ come from the germline V gene. J gave up 5 bases and V 4 bases, and 6 bases lay outside the gene matches. The CDR3 has 14 amino acids. CDR3 coding DNA: TGCGCCAGCAGCCAAGGGACAGGGTGGGAGACCCAGTACTTC. This translates into CASSQGTGWETQYF.

Only a few counts were recorded for this clone. This rearrangement joins TRBV5-1 to TRBJ2-5; 9 nucleotides agree with TRBD2. CDR1 SGHRS and CDR2 YFSETQ come from the germline V gene. This CDR3 is built from 14 residues. The ends lost 7 bases at V and 1 base at J; junction bases unmatched: 5. The CDR3 DNA reads as TGCGCCAGCGCCGTACTAGCGGGCCAAGAGACCCAGTACTTC. Protein sequence: CASAVLAGQETQYF.

This clone appeared a few times. This chain links TRBV28 with TRBJ2-1; 7 bases line up with TRBD2. Per germline, CDR1 MDHEN and CDR2 SYDVKM. V shed 2 bases and J 3 bases; nucleotides not matched to a gene: 4. CDR3 size: 15 residues. The CDR3 protein is CASSLPERGYNEQFF. CDR3 DNA sequence: TGTGCCAGCAGTTTACCTGAGCGGGGCTACAATGAGCAGTTCTTC.